A single T cell receptor beta chain is shown here with its context. V gave up 3 bases and J gave up 5 bases; unmatched junction bases: 5. CDR3 length equals 14 residues. Germline V gene lookup returns CDR1 KGHSH and CDR2 LQKENI. In the original analysis: Cell counts per sample came from amplifying reference gene primers. Data came from immunoSEQ multiplex PCR; TCRdb stores just in-frame clones and leaves some out. V and J calls and clone size come straight from that table; D and trimming were deduced from the DNA. The sample holds around 35,000 clones, about 88% seen once. This entry is derived from a study of blood T cell repertoires in COVID-19. Study as a whole: Spain, Italy and the United States supplied samples that represented acute and convalescent COVID-19. Sources were T cells, B-cell-depleted T cells, or PBMCs; the material itself was cDNA or gDNA.

The source of this sequence is a man in his sixties with active COVID-19. The sample consisted of peripheral blood. The chain has TRBV18 and TRBJ2-3, with TRBD1 matching 7 bases. CDR3 bases: TGTGCCAGCTCACCGAGGCAGGGGGAAGATACGCAGTATTTT. Its translation: CASSPRQGEDTQYF. Full variable domain (outside the CDR3, taken from reference TRBV18 and TRBJ2-3): NAGVMQNPRHLVRRRGQEARLRCSPMKGHSHVYWYRQLPEEGLKFMVYLQKENIIDESGMPKERFSAEFPKEGPSILRIQQVVRGDSAAYFCASSPRQGEDTQYFGPGTRLTVL.